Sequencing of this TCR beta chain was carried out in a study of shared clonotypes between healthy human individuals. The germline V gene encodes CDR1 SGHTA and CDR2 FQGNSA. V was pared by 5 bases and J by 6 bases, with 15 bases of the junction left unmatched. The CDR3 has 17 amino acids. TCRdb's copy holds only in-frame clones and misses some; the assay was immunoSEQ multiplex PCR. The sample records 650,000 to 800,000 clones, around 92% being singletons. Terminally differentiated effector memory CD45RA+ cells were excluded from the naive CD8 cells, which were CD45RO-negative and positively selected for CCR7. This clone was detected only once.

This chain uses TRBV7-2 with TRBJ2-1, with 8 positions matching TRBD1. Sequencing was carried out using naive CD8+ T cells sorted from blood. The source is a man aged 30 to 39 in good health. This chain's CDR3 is CASSRRLGTGVTNEQFF. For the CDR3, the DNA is TGTGCCAGCAGCCGCCGCCTCGGGACAGGAGTCACCAATGAGCAGTTCTTC.